Below are 13 T cell receptor beta chains sequenced from a single sample in a study of human T cells and chemical hapten exposure. MiXCR was run by TCRdb on the RACE reads, yielding one entry per CDR3 protein. The repertoire holds about 64,000 distinct CDR3 sequences, with approximately 10% as singletons. The time point was: patch test 3, about 24 weeks after DPC sensitization. Stated treatment: therapeutic diphenylcyclopropenone sensitization with weekly scalp DPC. Specimen: whole blood, collected in connection with sensitization to the hapten diphenylcyclopropenone (DPC). These receptors all stem from a woman aged 25 to 45 with alopecia areata. Some clones in this sample may be carry-over from other donors' samples.

This clonotype was observed at least ten times. The V call is TRBV3-1, the J call TRBJ2-5, with 8 bases lining up with TRBD2. V lost 5 bases and J lost 2; bases outside the gene matches: 4. CDR3 length: 14 amino acids. CDR1 and CDR2 from the germline V gene are LGHDT and YNNKEL (reference sequence). The CDR3 sequence: CASSTSGAQETQYF. DNA for the CDR3: TGTGCCAGCAGCACTAGCGGAGCACAAGAGACCCAGTACTTC.

There are many counts of this clonotype. This chain joins TRBV18 and TRBJ1-5; D may be TRBD1 (5 bases). The CDR3 runs to 15 residues. Deletions cut 2 bases from V and 4 bases from J, with 12 bases between. Germline V CDR1 and CDR2: KGHSH, LQKENI. The CDR3 DNA reads as TGTGCCAGCTCACCAAATCATAACAGGAATCAGCCCCAGCATTTT. The encoded protein is CASSPNHNRNQPQHF.

This clonotype has only a few counts. This chain connects TRBV7-3 to TRBJ1-5; 7 nucleotides agree with TRBD1. In germline, CDR1 is SGHTA, CDR2 FQGTGA. The CDR3 sequence is 18 residues long. The V and J ends lost 5 bases and 0 bases, in that order; junction bases with no gene match: 13. The CDR3 loop reads CASSLTGTGLDSNQPQHF. The DNA of the CDR3 is TGTGCCAGCAGCCTGACAGGGACGGGCCTCGATAGCAATCAGCCCCAGCATTTT.

This clonotype was picked up many times. J is TRBJ2-2 and V is TRBV6-2 or TRBV6-3; D remains ambiguous. CDR1 and CDR2 (germline): MNHEY, SVGEGT. CDR3 length: 15 amino acids. The germline V and J ends were trimmed by 10 bases and 2 bases, with 17 bases remaining between them. CDR3 region: CAISNRLLNTGELFF. CDR3 DNA sequence: TGTGCCATCTCTAACCGGTTACTTAACACCGGGGAGCTGTTTTTT.

This clonotype occurred many times. The chain joins TRBV4-2 to TRBJ1-1; 7 bases map to TRBD1. Trimming removed 0 bases from V and 2 bases from J; junction bases left unmatched: 3. This CDR3 has 15 amino acids. Germline CDR1 and CDR2: LGHNA and YNFKEQ. CDR3 sequence (DNA): TGTGCCAGCAGCCAAGACAGGGGGGTCAACACTGAAGCTTTCTTT. Amino acids: CASSQDRGVNTEAFF.

This clonotype showed up many times. V and J are TRBV29-1 and TRBJ2-5; no reliable D call. The CDR3 loop spans 11 amino acids. In germline, CDR1 is SQVTM, CDR2 ANQGSEA. Trimming left V 5 bases short and J 2 bases short, with 6 bases between. CDR3 loop: CSVKPQETQYF. The CDR3 bases are TGCAGCGTTAAGCCGCAAGAGACCCAGTACTTC.

At least ten counts were recorded for this clonotype. The gene calls are TRBV7-8 and TRBJ2-7; 8 bases map to TRBD1. The CDR3 runs 13 residues. Germline trimming cut 4 bases from V and 6 bases from J; bases unmatched to any gene: 5. Germline lookup yields CDR1 SGHVS and CDR2 FQNEAQ. The CDR3: CASSSLTGAEQYF. The CDR3 region has the DNA TGTGCCAGCAGCTCCCTGACAGGGGCCGAGCAGTACTTC.

This clonotype has just a few counts. The chain employs TRBV12-5 and TRBJ1-2, with 8 bases fitting TRBD1. V dropped 7 bases and J dropped 4; count of bases not matched to a gene: 5. The CDR3 spans 13 residues. Germline V gene data show CDR1 as LGHNT and CDR2 as FRNRAP. CDR3 region: CASASDRGYGYTF. CDR3 nucleotides: TGTGCTAGTGCCTCCGACAGGGGCTATGGCTACACCTTC.

This clonotype was counted between two and nine times. The V gene is TRBV20-1, the J gene TRBJ2-7, with TRBD1 as a possible D gene (6 bases). The ends were cut back, 4 bases at V and 5 bases at J, with 21 bases in the middle. This CDR3 contains 15 residues. From germline, CDR1 is DFQATT and CDR2 SNEGSKA (reference sequence). In DNA, the CDR3 is TGCAGTGCTAATGATGACAGGTCTAAGGGGAACGAGCAGTACTTC. This translates into CSANDDRSKGNEQYF.

The rearrangement joins TRBV11-2 to TRBJ2-1, with D hard to call. CDR1 SGHAT and CDR2 FQNNGV come from the germline V gene. Trimming shortened V by 2 bases and J by 8 bases, and 10 bases separated the two germline ends. The CDR3 is 13 residues long. CDR3 protein: CASSLSVGDEQFF. CDR3 nucleotide sequence: TGTGCCAGCAGCTTAAGTGTCGGCGATGAGCAGTTCTTC.

There are a few counts of this clonotype. The J gene is TRBJ1-4, the V gene TRBV14; unclear D gene. Germline CDR1 SGHDN, CDR2 FVKESK. The V end was cut by 1 base, the J end by 0 bases, with 6 bases between. This CDR3 spans 15 amino acids. The CDR3 DNA reads TGTGCCAGCAGCCAAGCTCTTGCAACTAATGAAAAACTGTTTTTT. Translating gives CASSQALATNEKLFF.

The chain employs TRBV28 and TRBJ2-7; 9 bases map to TRBD1. V was pared by 2 bases and J by 9 bases, with 11 bases of the junction left unmatched. The CDR3 consists of 15 residues. Germline V gene data show CDR1 as MDHEN and CDR2 as SYDVKM. CDR3 sequence (DNA): TGTGCCAGCAGTTTACCCCTCGTGGGACAGGGTACGCAGTACTTC. Its translation is CASSLPLVGQGTQYF.

This clonotype was observed a handful of times. The V and J genes are TRBV12-3 or TRBV12-4 and TRBJ1-1; TRBD1 aligns across 7 bases. The CDR3 loop spans 14 amino acids. The V gene end was trimmed by 6 bases and the J gene end by 4 bases; junction bases not matched to a gene: 8. CDR3 sequence (DNA): TGTGCCAGCAGACTCCGACAGGGAAGCACTGAAGCTTTCTTT. It encodes CASRLRQGSTEAFF.